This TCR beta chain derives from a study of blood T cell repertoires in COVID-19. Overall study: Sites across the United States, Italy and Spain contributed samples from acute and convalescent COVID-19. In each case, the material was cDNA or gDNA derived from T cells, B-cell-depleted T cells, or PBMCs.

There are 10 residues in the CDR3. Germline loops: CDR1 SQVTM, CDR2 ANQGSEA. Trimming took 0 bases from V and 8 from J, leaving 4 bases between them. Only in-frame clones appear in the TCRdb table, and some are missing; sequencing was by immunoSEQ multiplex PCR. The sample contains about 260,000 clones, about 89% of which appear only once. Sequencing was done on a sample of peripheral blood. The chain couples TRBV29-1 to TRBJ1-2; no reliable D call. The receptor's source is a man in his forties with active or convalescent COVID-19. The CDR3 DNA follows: TGCAGCGTTGAAGATCGGGGCTACACCTTC. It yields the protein CSVEDRGYTF.